Here is one TCR beta chain with its context. Its antigen is unknown. This sample was taken from a study of T cell clusters in autoimmune cytopenias. General study findings and limits: No cluster-lack signature appeared between secondary cytopenia and chronic lymphocytic leukemia patients, apparently due to lymphoma masking.

TRB amplification used approximately 270 ng of peripheral blood genomic DNA. CDR1 SGHAT and CDR2 FQNNGV come from the germline V gene. This CDR3 is 11 amino acids long. Multiplex touch-down PCR amplified TRB using TRB-A and TRB-B pools in one tube. TCRdb reanalyzed the multiplex PCR reads and collapses them to one entry per CDR3 protein, without DNA. This sample contains roughly 7,500 distinct CDR3 sequences. This same sample was also part of a study on T cell repertoires in aging, cancer and after chemotherapy. That report adds: Six age groups, ranging from 30 or younger to 70 or older, included the donors. Across the chemotherapy interval, each cancer cohort showed higher median generation probability, suggesting thymic rebound. The repertoire data cannot show anything about immunological memory following chemotherapy.

This chain connects TRBV11-2 to TRBJ2-5. This sequence originates from a human donor with an autoimmune cytopenia or autoimmune hepatitis (not recorded which). The specimen sequenced was peripheral blood. The CDR3 sequence: CASSLKETQYF.